These 18 T cell receptor beta chains came from one sample sequenced in a study of monozygotic twins with cystic fibrosis. The repertoire was sequenced with immunoSEQ multiplex PCR; TCRdb's copy has only in-frame clones and lacks some. The data show 25,000 to 30,000 clones, just under 85% seen once. Input material: blood. The source is a girl aged 2-10 years with cystic fibrosis.

The CDR3 sequence is CASSQGGYHYNEQFF. The CDR3 DNA reads TGTGCCAGCAGCCAAGGAGGTTATCACTACAATGAGCAGTTCTTC. The chain links TRBV14 to TRBJ2-1; unclear D gene. Germline values: CDR1 SGHDN, CDR2 FVKESK. The CDR3 sequence is 15 residues long. With 1 base removed from V and 3 bases from J, the gap between germline ends came to 10 bases.

The chain uses TRBV6-5 and TRBJ2-1; no definite D call. Trimming took 2 bases from V and 9 from J, leaving 11 bases between them. The length of the CDR3 is 13 residues. The germline V gene encodes CDR1 MNHEY and CDR2 SVGAGI. The CDR3 coding sequence is TGTGCCAGCAGTTACAACGGCGCTGTTGAGCAGTTCTTC. This translates into CASSYNGAVEQFF.

The chain recombines TRBV19 with TRBJ1-1, with unresolved D. The CDR3 extends over 15 amino acids. V gave up 0 bases and J gave up 0 bases, with 8 bases separating them. Looked up from germline, CDR1 is LNHDA and CDR2 is SQIVND (reference sequence). Here the CDR3 reads CASSIDHRVNTEAFF. In DNA, the CDR3 is TGTGCCAGTAGTATAGATCACAGAGTGAACACTGAAGCTTTCTTT.

The chain employs TRBV5-1 and TRBJ2-1; 7 nucleotides agree with TRBD1. Germline CDR1 SGHRS, CDR2 YFSETQ. V dropped 5 bases and J dropped 4; count of bases not matched to a gene: 3. CDR3 size: 13 residues. The CDR3 spells CASRWDSYNEQFF. CDR3 sequence (DNA): TGCGCCAGCAGATGGGACAGTTACAATGAGCAGTTCTTC.

This chain links TRBV27 with TRBJ2-1, with 7 nucleotides matching TRBD2. V gave up 3 bases and J gave up 0 bases; unmatched junction bases: 8. Germline lookup yields CDR1 MNHEY and CDR2 SMNVEV (reference sequence). This CDR3 has 17 amino acids. This chain's CDR3 is CASSFQPGLNSYNEQFF. CDR3 in DNA: TGTGCCAGCAGTTTTCAACCGGGACTAAACTCCTACAATGAGCAGTTCTTC.

The V and J genes are TRBV15 and TRBJ2-2; no clear D. V lost 1 base and J lost 6, with 9 bases in between. This CDR3 has 14 residues. Germline V gene lookup returns CDR1 LNHNV and CDR2 YYDKDF (reference sequence). CDR3 coding DNA: TGTGCCACCAGCAGAGTTGAACGAGCCGGGGAGCTGTTTTTT. Its translation is CATSRVERAGELFF.

CDR3 bases: TGTGCCAGCAGTTACGGACCACAGGGGCGCACGGAAGCTTTCTTT. It yields the protein CASSYGPQGRTEAFF. This chain uses TRBV6-6 with TRBJ1-1; 7 nucleotides match TRBD1. This CDR3 contains 15 residues. Germline V gene sequence: CDR1 MNHNY, CDR2 SVGAGI (reference sequence). Trimming at V came to 2 bases and at J to 8 bases, leaving 11 bases not matched to a gene.

The V call is TRBV7-9, the J call TRBJ2-3; D is possibly TRBD1 or TRBD2 (5 bases each). The CDR3 length is 13 residues. CDR1 is SEHNR, CDR2 FQNEAQ, per germline (reference sequence). Trimming stripped 8 bases from V and 0 bases from J, with 9 bases between. CDR3 residues: CASRGNSTDTQYF. The CDR3 DNA reads TGTGCCAGCCGGGGCAACAGCACAGATACGCAGTATTTT. Full variable domain (remainder filled in from reference TRBV7-9 and TRBJ2-3): DTGVSQNPRHKITKRGQNVTFRCDPISEHNRLYWYRQTLGQGPEFLTYFQNEAQLEKSRLLSDRFSAERPKGSFSTLEIQRTEQGDSAMYLCASRGNSTDTQYFGPGTRLTVL.

Regarding this clone: Lacking the conserved final phenylalanine or tryptophan, this CDR3 likely reflects a read error. The DNA is omitted, as the CDR3 cannot be located on it reliably, and the CDR3 follows TCRdb's listing. The V gene is TRBV21-1, the J gene TRBJ1-5. TRBV21-1 is a listed pseudogene. From its first to its last residue, the CDR3 has 11 amino acids. This chain's CDR3 is CASSIQGGMTV.

This clone was picked up a small number of times. The chain links TRBV28 to TRBJ2-7, with D hard to call. The CDR3 is 12 amino acids. Germline CDR1 and CDR2: MDHEN and SYDVKM. V was trimmed by 3 bases and J by 4 bases, leaving 7 bases between them. The CDR3 DNA follows: TGTGCCAGCAGTTTTCTAGAATACGAGCAGTACTTC. Translation gives CASSFLEYEQYF.

This clone has a handful of counts. V and J are TRBV28 and TRBJ1-2; D not certain. The CDR3 is 12 residues long. CDR1 and CDR2 from the germline V gene are MDHEN and SYDVKM. Trimming left V 1 base short and J 5 bases short, with 5 bases between. The CDR3: CASSLSRYGYTF. The CDR3, as DNA: TGTGCCAGCAGTTTATCCAGATATGGCTACACCTTC.

This chain's CDR3 is CASSPGQGGTDTQYF. CDR3 nucleotide sequence: TGTGCCAGCAGCCCCGGGCAGGGGGGCACAGATACGCAGTATTTT. V gene TRBV7-3 combines with J gene TRBJ2-3, with TRBD1 matching over 7 bases. Germline V gives CDR1 SGHTA, CDR2 FQGTGA. The CDR3 has 15 residues. Trimming took 5 bases from V and 1 from J; bases not matched to a gene: 6.

The sample holds a few counts of this clone. The chain employs TRBV19 and TRBJ2-7; D tentatively reads TRBD1 or TRBD2 (6 bases each). The CDR3 has 15 residues. V gave up 6 bases and J gave up 0 bases, with 15 bases separating them. Germline V CDR1 and CDR2: LNHDA, SQIVND (reference sequence). The CDR3 loop reads CASRWGAGSSYEQYF. CDR3 DNA: TGTGCCAGTAGATGGGGGGCAGGGAGCTCCTACGAGCAGTACTTC.

The chain is built from TRBV19 and TRBJ1-2, with 7 bases identical to TRBD1. Germline CDR1 and CDR2: LNHDA and SQIVND (reference sequence). The trim removed 6 bases at V and 6 bases at J, leaving 7 bases unmatched. CDR3 size: 13 residues. DNA for the CDR3: TGTGCCAGTAGGAGCGGGACAGTCGATGGCTACACCTTC. Protein sequence: CASRSGTVDGYTF.

The V call is TRBV18, the J call TRBJ2-1, with D maybe TRBD2 (5 bases). Trimming removed 2 bases from V and 10 bases from J, with 21 bases in between. The CDR3 contains 16 residues. Germline values: CDR1 KGHSH, CDR2 LQKENI. This CDR3 is CASSPSVFGVKGEQFF. Written as DNA, the CDR3 is TGTGCCAGCTCACCATCAGTGTTCGGGGTGAAAGGCGAGCAGTTCTTC.

The chain's CDR3 is CATSRGLAEPDTQYF. The CDR3 nucleotides read TGTGCCACCAGCAGAGGACTAGCGGAACCAGATACGCAGTATTTT. The rearrangement joins TRBV15 to TRBJ2-3, with 9 bases that match TRBD2. Germline V gives CDR1 LNHNV, CDR2 YYDKDF (reference sequence). The CDR3 has 15 residues. V lost 1 base, J lost 4 bases, and 3 bases stayed unmatched.

The V call is TRBV7-6, the J call TRBJ2-1, with 9 bases that match TRBD2. Germline trimming cut 1 base from V and 4 bases from J; bases unmatched to any gene: 17. Germline V CDR1 and CDR2: SGHVS, FNYEAQ. The CDR3 is 20 amino acids. CDR3: CASSLGHLRIQTSGYNEQFF. The CDR3 region has the DNA TGTGCCAGCAGCTTAGGCCACCTTCGGATCCAGACTAGCGGTTACAATGAGCAGTTCTTC.

The J gene is TRBJ2-1, the V gene TRBV6-6, with D tentatively TRBD2 (5 bases). The CDR3 spans 15 residues. V was pared by 6 bases and J by 5 bases, with 17 bases between. CDR1 and CDR2 (germline): MNHNY, SVGAGI (reference sequence). The CDR3 spells CASRRLAGVNNEQFF. The DNA of the CDR3 is TGTGCCAGCAGGCGTCTGGCGGGCGTAAACAATGAGCAGTTCTTC.